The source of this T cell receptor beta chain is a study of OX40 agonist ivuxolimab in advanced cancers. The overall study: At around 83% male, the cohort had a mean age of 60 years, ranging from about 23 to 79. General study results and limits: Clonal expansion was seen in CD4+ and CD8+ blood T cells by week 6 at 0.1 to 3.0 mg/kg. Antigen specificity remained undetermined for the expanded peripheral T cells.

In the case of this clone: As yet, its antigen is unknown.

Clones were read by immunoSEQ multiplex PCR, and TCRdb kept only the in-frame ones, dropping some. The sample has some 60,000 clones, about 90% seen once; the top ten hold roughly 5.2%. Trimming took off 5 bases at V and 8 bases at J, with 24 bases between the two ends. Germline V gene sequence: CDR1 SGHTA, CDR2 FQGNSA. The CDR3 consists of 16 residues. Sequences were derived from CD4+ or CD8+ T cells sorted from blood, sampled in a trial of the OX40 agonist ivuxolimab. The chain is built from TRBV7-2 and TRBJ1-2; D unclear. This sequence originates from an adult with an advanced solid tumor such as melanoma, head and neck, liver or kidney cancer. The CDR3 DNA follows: TGTGCCAGCAGCCAAAGTTCCAGCCCGCTACTTGGGGGCTACACCTTC. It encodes CASSQSSSPLLGGYTF.